This TCR beta chain was recovered during a study of blood T cell repertoires in COVID-19. V was trimmed by 1 base and J by 6 bases, leaving 6 bases between them. The CDR3 sequence is 13 residues long. Germline values: CDR1 LNHDA, CDR2 SQIVND (reference sequence). Measured with immunoSEQ multiplex PCR; TCRdb has only the in-frame clones, and not every one. The sample records just over 300,000 clones, under 90% being singletons. While infection was still active, Seattle patients were enrolled and then followed longitudinally. Sequencing used peripheral blood. This clonotype was sampled from a woman aged 25 to 39 with COVID-19, enrolled during active disease. The chain links TRBV19 to TRBJ2-2; unclear D gene. CDR3: CASSIVTAGELFF. DNA of the CDR3: TGTGCCAGTAGTATAGTTACTGCCGGGGAGCTGTTTTTT.